The source of this TCR beta chain is a study of a mutant IDH1 vaccine in newly diagnosed glioma. Study context: Patients had received radiotherapy, temozolomide, or both previously, most receiving both.

Study-wide findings and caveats: Induction of immune responses by the vaccine occurred in roughly 93% of patients.

Assay used: immunoSEQ multiplex PCR; TCRdb lists only in-frame clones, some missing. The sample contains tens of thousands of clones, under 90% of which appear only once. The time point: baseline, week 1 (first vaccination visit). Documented treatment: pre-vaccination baseline after standard-of-care therapy. The germline V gene encodes CDR1 LGHNT and CDR2 FRNRAP. The CDR3 is 15 residues long. V was shortened by 4 bases and J by 0 bases, with 10 bases between the two germline ends. This clone has just a few counts. Its target is not known. This sequence joins TRBV12-5 and TRBJ1-5; D may be TRBD1 (5 bases). This clonotype was sampled from a woman aged 45-65 years with glioma. The sample consisted of PBMCs, taken from a glioma patient treated with radiotherapy, temozolomide or both. The CDR3 sequence is CASGYWGTSNQPQHF. CDR3 nucleotides: TGTGCTAGTGGTTACTGGGGGACTAGCAATCAGCCCCAGCATTTT.